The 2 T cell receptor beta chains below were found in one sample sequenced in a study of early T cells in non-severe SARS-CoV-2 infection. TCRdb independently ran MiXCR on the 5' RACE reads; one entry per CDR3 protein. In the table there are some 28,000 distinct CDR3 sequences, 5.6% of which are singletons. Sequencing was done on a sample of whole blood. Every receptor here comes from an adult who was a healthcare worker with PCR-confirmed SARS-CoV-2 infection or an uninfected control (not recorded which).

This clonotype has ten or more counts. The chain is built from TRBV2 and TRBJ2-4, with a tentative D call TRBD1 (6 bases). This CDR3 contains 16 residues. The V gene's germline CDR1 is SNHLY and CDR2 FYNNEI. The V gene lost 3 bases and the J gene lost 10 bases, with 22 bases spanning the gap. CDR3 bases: TGTGCCAGCAGTGACAGGACAGTGGGATCAACAGGGATTCAGTACTTC. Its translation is CASSDRTVGSTGIQYF.

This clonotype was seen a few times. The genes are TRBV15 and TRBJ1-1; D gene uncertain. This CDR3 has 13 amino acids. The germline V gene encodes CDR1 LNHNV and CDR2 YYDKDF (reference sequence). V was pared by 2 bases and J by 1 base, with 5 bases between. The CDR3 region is CATSRQENTEAFF. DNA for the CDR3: TGTGCCACCAGCAGACAGGAGAACACTGAAGCTTTCTTT.